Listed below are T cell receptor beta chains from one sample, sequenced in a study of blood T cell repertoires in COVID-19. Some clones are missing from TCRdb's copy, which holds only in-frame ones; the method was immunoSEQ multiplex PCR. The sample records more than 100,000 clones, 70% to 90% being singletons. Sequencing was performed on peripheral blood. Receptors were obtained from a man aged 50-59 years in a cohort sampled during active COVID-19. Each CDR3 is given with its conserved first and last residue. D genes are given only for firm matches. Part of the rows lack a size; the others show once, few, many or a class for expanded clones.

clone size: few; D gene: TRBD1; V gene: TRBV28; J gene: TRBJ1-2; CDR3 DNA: TGTGCCAGCAGTTTTACAGGGGCCAGCTATGGCTACACCTTC; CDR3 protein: CASSFTGASYGYTF
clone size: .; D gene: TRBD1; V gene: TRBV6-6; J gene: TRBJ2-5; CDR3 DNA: TGTGCCAGCAGTTACCCCGGACAGGGCCGAGAGACCCAGTACTTC; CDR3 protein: CASSYPGQGRETQYF
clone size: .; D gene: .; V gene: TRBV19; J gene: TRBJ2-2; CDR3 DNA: TGTGCCAGTAGGCCGGGCGGGGCGAACACCGGGGAGCTGTTTTTT; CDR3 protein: CASRPGGANTGELFF
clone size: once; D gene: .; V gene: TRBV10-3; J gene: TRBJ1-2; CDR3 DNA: TGTGCCATCAGTGAGTCCCCAGGGGTCTATGGCTACACCTTC; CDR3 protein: CAISESPGVYGYTF
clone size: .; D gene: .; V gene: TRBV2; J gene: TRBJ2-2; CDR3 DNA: TGTGCCAGCAGTGAAGCGCTAGTCTCCGGGGAGCTGTTTTTT; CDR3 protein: CASSEALVSGELFF
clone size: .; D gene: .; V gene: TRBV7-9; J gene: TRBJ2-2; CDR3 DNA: TGTGCCAGCAGCTTAGTCTCCGGGAACACCGGGGAGCTGTTTTTT; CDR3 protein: CASSLVSGNTGELFF
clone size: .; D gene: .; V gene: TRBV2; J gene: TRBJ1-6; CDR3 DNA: TGTGCCAGCAGTGGAGACTGGGGGAGGGTTTCGGATTCACCCCTCCACTTT; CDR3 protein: CASSGDWGRVSDSPLHF
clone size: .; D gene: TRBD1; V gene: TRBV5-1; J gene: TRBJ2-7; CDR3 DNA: TGCGCCAGCAGCTTGGTGATGGGACAGGGGAGTGGTGAGCAGTACTTC; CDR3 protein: CASSLVMGQGSGEQYF
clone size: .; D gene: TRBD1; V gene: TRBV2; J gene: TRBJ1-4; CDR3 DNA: TGTGCCAGCAGGAGGGGGGACAGCGAGAATGAAAAACTGTTTTTT; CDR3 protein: CASRRGDSENEKLFF
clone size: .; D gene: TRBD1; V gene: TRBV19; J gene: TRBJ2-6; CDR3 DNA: TGTGCCAGTACCCCCAGGGACAGCCGCTCTGGGGCCAACGTCCTGACTTTC; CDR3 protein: CASTPRDSRSGANVLTF
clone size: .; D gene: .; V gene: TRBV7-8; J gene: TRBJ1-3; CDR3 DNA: TGTGCCAGCAGCCAGGGTGGGGGGATCTTTGGAAACACCATATATTTT; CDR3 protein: CASSQGGGIFGNTIYF
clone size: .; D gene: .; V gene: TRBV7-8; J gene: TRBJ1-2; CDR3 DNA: TGTGCCACCTTGAGGGAGGGTGGAGGCTACACCTTC; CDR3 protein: CATLREGGGYTF
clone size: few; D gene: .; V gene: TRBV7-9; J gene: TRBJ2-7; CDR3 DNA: TGTGCCAGCAGCACCGGGTCCACTTTGGGCGAGCAGTACTTC; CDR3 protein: CASSTGSTLGEQYF
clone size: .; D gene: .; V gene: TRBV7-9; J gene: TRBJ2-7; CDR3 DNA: TGTGCCAGCAGCTTACACTCGTCCTCCTACGAGCAGTACTTC; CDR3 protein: CASSLHSSSYEQYF
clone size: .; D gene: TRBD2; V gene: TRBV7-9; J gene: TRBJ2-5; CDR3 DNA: TGTGCCAGCAGGGGACTAGCGGGGGGGCAAGAGACCCAGTACTTC; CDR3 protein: CASRGLAGGQETQYF
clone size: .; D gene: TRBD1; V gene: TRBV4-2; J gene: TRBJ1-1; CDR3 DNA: TGTGCCAGCAGCCATCCGGGACAGCCGAACACTGAAGCTTTCTTT; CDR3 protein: CASSHPGQPNTEAFF
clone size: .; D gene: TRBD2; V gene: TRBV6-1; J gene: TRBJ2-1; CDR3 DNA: TGTGCCAGCAGTGAACTGGCGCTAGCGGCATCCTACAATGAGCAGTTCTTC; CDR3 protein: CASSELALAASYNEQFF
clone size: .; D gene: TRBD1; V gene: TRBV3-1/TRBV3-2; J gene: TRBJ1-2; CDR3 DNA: TGTGCCAGCAGCCAAACCGGGACAGGTGACTATGGCTACACCTTC; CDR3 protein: CASSQTGTGDYGYTF
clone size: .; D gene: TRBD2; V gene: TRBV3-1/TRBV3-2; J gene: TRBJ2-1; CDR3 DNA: TGTGCCAGCAGCCGGCCACTAGCGTTCTCCTACAATGAGCAGTTCTTC; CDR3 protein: CASSRPLAFSYNEQFF
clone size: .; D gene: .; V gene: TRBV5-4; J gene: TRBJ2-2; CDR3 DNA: TGTGCCAGCAGCTTGAGCAGGGTAGGGACCGGGGAGCTGTTTTTT; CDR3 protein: CASSLSRVGTGELFF
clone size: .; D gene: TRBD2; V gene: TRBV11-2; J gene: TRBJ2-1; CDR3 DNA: TGTGCCAGCAGCTCTCTAGCGGGGAGGTACAATGAGCAGTTCTTC; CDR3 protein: CASSSLAGRYNEQFF
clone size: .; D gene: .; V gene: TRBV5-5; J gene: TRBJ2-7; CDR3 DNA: TGTGCCAGCAGCTTGGGGTCAGGGGGGAGATCCTACGAGCAGTACTTC; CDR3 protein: CASSLGSGGRSYEQYF
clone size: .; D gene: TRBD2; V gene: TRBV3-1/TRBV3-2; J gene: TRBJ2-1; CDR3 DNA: TGTGCCAGCAGCCAAGATCTACGCGGGGGATCCGGAATGGGCCAGTTCTTC; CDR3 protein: CASSQDLRGGSGMGQFF
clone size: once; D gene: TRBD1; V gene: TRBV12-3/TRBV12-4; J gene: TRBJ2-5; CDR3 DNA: TGTGCCAGCAGTTCCGACAGGGAAGAGACCCAGTACTTC; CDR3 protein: CASSSDREETQYF
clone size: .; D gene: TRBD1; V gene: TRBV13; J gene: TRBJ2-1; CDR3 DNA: TGTGCCAGCAGCCCCGTTACCGGGACAGCTTACAATGAGCAGTTCTTC; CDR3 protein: CASSPVTGTAYNEQFF
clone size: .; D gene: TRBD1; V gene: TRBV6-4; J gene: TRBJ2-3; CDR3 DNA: TGTGCCAGCAGCACTGGACAGGGTTCGACAGATACGCAGTATTTT; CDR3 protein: CASSTGQGSTDTQYF
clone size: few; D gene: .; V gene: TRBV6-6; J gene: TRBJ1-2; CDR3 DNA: TGTGCCAGCAGGGCGGACAGCTCATTTAACTATGGCTACACCTTC; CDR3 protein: CASRADSSFNYGYTF
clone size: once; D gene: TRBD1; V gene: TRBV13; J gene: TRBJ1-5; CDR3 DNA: TGTGCCAGCAGCCTCAACCATACAGGGGTTTGGGATCAGCCCCAGCATTTT; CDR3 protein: CASSLNHTGVWDQPQHF
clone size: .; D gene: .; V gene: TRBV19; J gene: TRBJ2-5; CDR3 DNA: TGTGCCAGTAGTATTAAAGGCGGCACAGGACAAGAGACCCAGTACTTC; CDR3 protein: CASSIKGGTGQETQYF
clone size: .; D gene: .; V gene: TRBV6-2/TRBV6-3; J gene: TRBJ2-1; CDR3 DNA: TGTGCCAGCACCCCTAGGGGGGGCACCGGGGCCAATGAGCAGTTCTTC; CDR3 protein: CASTPRGGTGANEQFF
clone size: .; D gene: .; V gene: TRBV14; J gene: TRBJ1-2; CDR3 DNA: TGTGCCAGCAGCCAAGGGGAGGGGTTCTATGGCTACACCTTC; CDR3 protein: CASSQGEGFYGYTF
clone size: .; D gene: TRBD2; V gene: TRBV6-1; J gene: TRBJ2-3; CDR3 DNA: TGTGCCAGCAGTGCGAAGGTTAGCGGGGGAACTAGCACAGATACGCAGTATTTT; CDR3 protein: CASSAKVSGGTSTDTQYF
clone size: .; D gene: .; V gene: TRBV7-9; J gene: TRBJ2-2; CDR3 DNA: TGTGCCAGCAGCTTCCGGGGGGCAGGGAACACCGGGGAGCTGTTTTTT; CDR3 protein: CASSFRGAGNTGELFF
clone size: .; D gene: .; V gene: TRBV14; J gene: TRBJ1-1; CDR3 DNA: TGTGCCAGCAGCCTCCAGGGTAACACTGAAGCTTTCTTT; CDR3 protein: CASSLQGNTEAFF
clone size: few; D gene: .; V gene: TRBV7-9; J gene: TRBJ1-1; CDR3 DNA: TGTGCCAGCAGCGGGAGAAACAGGGATCCCTTGCGGACTGAAGCTTTCTTT; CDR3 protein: CASSGRNRDPLRTEAFF
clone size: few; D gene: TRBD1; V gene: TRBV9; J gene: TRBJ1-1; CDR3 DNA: TGTGCCAGCAGCGCGACAGGGATGAACACTGAAGCTTTCTTT; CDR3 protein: CASSATGMNTEAFF
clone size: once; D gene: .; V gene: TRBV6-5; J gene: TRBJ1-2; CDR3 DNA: TGTGCCAGCAGTCCAGCGATCTCTAACTATGGCTACACCTTC; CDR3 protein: CASSPAISNYGYTF
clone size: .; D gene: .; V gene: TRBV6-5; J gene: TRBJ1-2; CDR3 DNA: TGTGCCAGCAGTTACTCGGGCAGGCTGGTGGGCTACACCTTC; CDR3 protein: CASSYSGRLVGYTF
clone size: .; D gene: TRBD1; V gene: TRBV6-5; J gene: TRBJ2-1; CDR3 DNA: TGTGCCAGCAGCAGGGGGAGTAATGAGCAGTTCTTC; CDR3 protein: CASSRGSNEQFF
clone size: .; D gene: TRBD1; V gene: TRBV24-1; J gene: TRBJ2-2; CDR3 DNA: TGTGCCACCAGTGATTTGAGGACAGGGTTTAACACCGGGGAGCTGTTTTTT; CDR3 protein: CATSDLRTGFNTGELFF
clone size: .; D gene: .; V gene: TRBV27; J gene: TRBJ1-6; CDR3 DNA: TGTGCCAGCAGTCCCCGCGGACGGGAATATAATTCACCCCTCCACTTT; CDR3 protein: CASSPRGREYNSPLHF
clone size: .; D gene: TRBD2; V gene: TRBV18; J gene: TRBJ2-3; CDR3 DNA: TGTGCCAGCTCACAACAACTAGCGAATACGCAGTATTTT; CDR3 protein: CASSQQLANTQYF
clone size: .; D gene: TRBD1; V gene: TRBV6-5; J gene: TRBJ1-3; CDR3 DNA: TGTGCCAGCAGTCTACAGGGGGTGTCAGGAAACACCATATATTTT; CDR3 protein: CASSLQGVSGNTIYF
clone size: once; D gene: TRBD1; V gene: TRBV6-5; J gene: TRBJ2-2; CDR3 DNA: TGTGCCAGCAGTTACACAAAAACAGGGGGCACCGGGGAGCTGTTTTTT; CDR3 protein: CASSYTKTGGTGELFF
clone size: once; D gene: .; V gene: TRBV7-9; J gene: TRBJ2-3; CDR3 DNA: TGTGCCAGCAGCCCCCCCGCAGATACGCAGTATTTT; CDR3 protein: CASSPPADTQYF
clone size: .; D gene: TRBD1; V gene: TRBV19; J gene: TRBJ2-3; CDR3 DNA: TGTGCCAGTAGTAAGCCGACAGGGGGTAGCACAGATACGCAGTATTTT; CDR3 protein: CASSKPTGGSTDTQYF
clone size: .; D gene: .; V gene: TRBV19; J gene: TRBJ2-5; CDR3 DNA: TGTGCCAGTAGTATAGGGACCGTGTCGGGGGAGACCCAGTACTTC; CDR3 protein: CASSIGTVSGETQYF
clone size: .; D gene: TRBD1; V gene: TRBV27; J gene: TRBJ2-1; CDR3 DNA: TGTGCCAGCAGCCATGGGACAGGGAAACGGGGTGAGCAGTTCTTC; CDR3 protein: CASSHGTGKRGEQFF
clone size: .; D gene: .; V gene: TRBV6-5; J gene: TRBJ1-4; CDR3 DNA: TGTGCCAGCAGTTACGATATAGGGGCTTCGAGAAAACTGTTTTTT; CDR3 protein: CASSYDIGASRKLFF
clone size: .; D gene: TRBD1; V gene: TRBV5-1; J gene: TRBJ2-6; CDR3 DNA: TGCGCCAGCAGGCCGGGACAGGGGGCCTCTGGGGCCAACGTCCTGACTTTC; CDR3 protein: CASRPGQGASGANVLTF
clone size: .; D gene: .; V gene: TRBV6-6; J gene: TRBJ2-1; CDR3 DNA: TGTGCCAGCAGTTACTCCGTCCCTGAGCAGTTCTTC; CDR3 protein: CASSYSVPEQFF
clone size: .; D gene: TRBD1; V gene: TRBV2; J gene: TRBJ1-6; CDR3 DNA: TGTGCCAGCAGCCAACAGACAGGGGGTTCATCACCCCTCCACTTT; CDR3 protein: CASSQQTGGSSPLHF
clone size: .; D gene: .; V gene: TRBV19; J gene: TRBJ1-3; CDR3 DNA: TGTGCCAGTTCGGACAGTGGAAACACCATATATTTT; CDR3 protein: CASSDSGNTIYF
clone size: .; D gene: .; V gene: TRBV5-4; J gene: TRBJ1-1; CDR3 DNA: TGTGCCAGCAGCTTGGGGCAGGGATACACTGAAGCTTTCTTT; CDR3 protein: CASSLGQGYTEAFF
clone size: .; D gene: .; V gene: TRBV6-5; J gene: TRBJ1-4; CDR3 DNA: TGTGCCAGCAGTTTCAGGGGTGGGTCCGAAAAACTGTTTTTT; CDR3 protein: CASSFRGGSEKLFF
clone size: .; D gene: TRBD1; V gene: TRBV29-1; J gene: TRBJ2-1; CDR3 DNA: TGCAGCGTCAGACAGGGGACCGGGACTCTCACCAATGAGCAGTTCTTC; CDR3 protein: CSVRQGTGTLTNEQFF
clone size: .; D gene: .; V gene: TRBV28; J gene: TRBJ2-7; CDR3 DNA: TGTGCCAGCAGTCTCGGGGGCTACGAGCAGTACTTC; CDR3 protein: CASSLGGYEQYF
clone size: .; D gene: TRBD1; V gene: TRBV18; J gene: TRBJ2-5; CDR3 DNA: TGTGCCAGCTCTGGACAGGGGGGCATGGAGACCCAGTACTTC; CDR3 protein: CASSGQGGMETQYF